Below are 3 T cell receptor beta chains sequenced from a single sample in a study of siplizumab effects on memory and regulatory T cells. Some clones are missing from TCRdb's copy, which holds only in-frame ones; the method was immunoSEQ multiplex PCR. The sample carries 95,000 to 100,000 clones, about 90% recorded once. Sequencing was done on a sample of non-Treg CD4+ T cells sorted from blood. These TCRs come from a human donor in good health.

This chain uses TRBV28 with TRBJ1-2; D remains unclear. The germline V gene has CDR1 MDHEN and CDR2 SYDVKM. The V end lost 2 bases, the J end lost 0 bases, and 4 bases lay between the germline ends. CDR3 size: 13 residues. CDR3 DNA: TGTGCCAGCAGTTTAGCGCCTAACTATGGCTACACCTTC. Translation: CASSLAPNYGYTF.

The chain is built from TRBV7-9 and TRBJ1-1, with unresolved D. The CDR3 is 14 residues long. V lost 1 base, J lost 1 base, and 7 bases lay in between. Germline lookup yields CDR1 SEHNR and CDR2 FQNEAQ (reference sequence). The CDR3 bases are TGTGCCAGCAGCTTAGGGCATTGGAACACTGAAGCTTTCTTT. This sequence encodes CASSLGHWNTEAFF. The complete variable domain, with remaining parts taken from reference TRBV7-9 and TRBJ1-1, reads DTGVSQNPRHKITKRGQNVTFRCDPISEHNRLYWYRQTLGQGPEFLTYFQNEAQLEKSRLLSDRFSAERPKGSFSTLEIQRTEQGDSAMYLCASSLGHWNTEAFFGQGTRLTVV.

The chain joins TRBV5-5 to TRBJ1-1; a possible D gene is TRBD1 (5 bases). Germline loops: CDR1 SGHKS, CDR2 YYEKEE (reference sequence). Trimming took 5 bases from V and 1 from J, leaving 18 bases between them. This CDR3 spans 16 amino acids. CDR3 sequence: CASSLNGGMRNTEAFF. CDR3 nucleotides: TGTGCCAGCAGTTTAAATGGGGGGATGAGGAACACTGAAGCTTTCTTT.